This T cell receptor (beta chain) is drawn from a study of T-cell reconstitution after alpha-beta-depleted transplantation in children. Study-level points and caveats: The main origin of T-cell counts and diversity one year after transplant was newly produced T cells.

A library of TCRbeta sequences, prepared with unique molecular identifiers, was generated. TCRdb independently ran MiXCR on the PCR reads; one entry per CDR3 protein. The sample includes about 110,000 distinct CDR3 sequences, around 6.4% of them seen just once. This clonotype appeared many times. Antigen: not known. This CDR3 has 13 residues. Trimming stripped 6 bases from V and 6 bases from J, with 12 bases between. Per the germline V gene, CDR1 is MDHEN and CDR2 is SYDVKM. Here the sequenced sample was PBMCs, mostly from graft donor cells, taken 360 days after TCRalphabeta/CD19-depleted stem cell transplant. The sequence came from a male patient aged 2-10 years who had a stem cell transplant for acute lymphoblastic leukemia, so the T cells may come from the graft donor. This sequence joins TRBV28 and TRBJ1-5, with D unresolved. Written as DNA, the CDR3 is TGTGCCAGCAGGGGGTTAGGCCGTCAGCCCCAGCATTTT. It is translated as CASRGLGRQPQHF.